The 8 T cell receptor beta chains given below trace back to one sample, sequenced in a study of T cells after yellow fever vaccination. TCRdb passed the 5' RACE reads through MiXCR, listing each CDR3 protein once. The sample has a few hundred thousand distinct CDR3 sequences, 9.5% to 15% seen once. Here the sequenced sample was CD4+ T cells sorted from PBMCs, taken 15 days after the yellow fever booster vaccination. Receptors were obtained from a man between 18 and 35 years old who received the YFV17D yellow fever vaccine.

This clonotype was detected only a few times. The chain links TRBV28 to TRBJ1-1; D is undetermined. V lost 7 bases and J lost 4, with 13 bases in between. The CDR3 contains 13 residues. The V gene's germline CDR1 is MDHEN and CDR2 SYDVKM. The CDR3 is CASTPPMSTEAFF. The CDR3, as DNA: TGTGCCAGCACCCCGCCCATGAGCACTGAAGCTTTCTTT. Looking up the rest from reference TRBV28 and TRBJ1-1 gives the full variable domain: DVKVTQSSRYLVKRTGEKVFLECVQDMDHENMFWYRQDPGLGLRLIYFSYDVKMKEKGDIPEGYSVSREKKERFSLILESASTNQTSMYLCASTPPMSTEAFFGQGTRLTVV.

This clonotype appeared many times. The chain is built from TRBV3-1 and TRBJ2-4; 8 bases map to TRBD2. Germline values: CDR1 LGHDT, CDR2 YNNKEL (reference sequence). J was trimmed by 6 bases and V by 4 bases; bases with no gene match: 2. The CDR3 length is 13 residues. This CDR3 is CASSLRGGNIQYF. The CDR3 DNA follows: TGTGCCAGCAGCCTTCGGGGGGGAAACATTCAGTACTTC. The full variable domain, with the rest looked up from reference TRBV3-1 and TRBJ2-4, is DTAVSQTPKYLVTQMGNDKSIKCEQNLGHDTMYWYKQDSKKFLKIMFSYNNKELIINETVPNRFSPKSPDKAHLNLHINSLELGDSAVYFCASSLRGGNIQYFGAGTRLSVL.

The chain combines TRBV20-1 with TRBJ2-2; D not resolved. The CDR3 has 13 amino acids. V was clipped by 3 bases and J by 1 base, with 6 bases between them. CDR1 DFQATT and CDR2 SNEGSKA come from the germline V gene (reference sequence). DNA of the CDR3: TGCAGTGCTAGTAAGGAGAACACCGGGGAGCTGTTTTTT. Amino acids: CSASKENTGELFF.

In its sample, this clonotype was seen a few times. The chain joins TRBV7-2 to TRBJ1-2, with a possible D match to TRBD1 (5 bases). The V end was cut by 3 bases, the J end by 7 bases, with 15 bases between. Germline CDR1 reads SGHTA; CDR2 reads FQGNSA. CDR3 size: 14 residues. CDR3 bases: TGTGCCAGCAGCTTCGACAGCTCCTTCGGTGGCTACACCTTC. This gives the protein CASSFDSSFGGYTF.

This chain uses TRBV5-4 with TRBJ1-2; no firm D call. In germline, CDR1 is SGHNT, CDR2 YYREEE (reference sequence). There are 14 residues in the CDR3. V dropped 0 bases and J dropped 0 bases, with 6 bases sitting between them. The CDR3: CASSLVGANYGYTF. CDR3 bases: TGTGCCAGCAGCTTGGTGGGAGCTAACTATGGCTACACCTTC.

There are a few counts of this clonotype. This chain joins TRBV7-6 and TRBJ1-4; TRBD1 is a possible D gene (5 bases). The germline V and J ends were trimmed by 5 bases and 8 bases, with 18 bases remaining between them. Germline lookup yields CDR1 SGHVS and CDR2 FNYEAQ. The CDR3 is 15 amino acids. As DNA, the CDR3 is TGTGCCAGCAGCCCCCTCAGGGACCCCTACGAAAAACTGTTTTTT. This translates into CASSPLRDPYEKLFF.

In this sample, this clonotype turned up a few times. The CDR3: CASSVDIGNQETQYF. CDR3 sequence (DNA): TGTGCCAGCAGCGTAGACATAGGGAACCAAGAGACCCAGTACTTC. The rearrangement uses TRBV9 and TRBJ2-5; D is uncertain. Germline V lookup: CDR1 SGDLS, CDR2 YYNGEE. V lost 0 bases and J lost 0, with 9 bases in between. The CDR3 runs to 15 residues. Looking up the rest from reference TRBV9 and TRBJ2-5 gives the full variable domain: DSGVTQTPKHLITATGQRVTLRCSPRSGDLSVYWYQQSLDQGLQFLIQYYNGEERAKGNILERFSAQQFPDLHSELNLSSLELGDSALYFCASSVDIGNQETQYFGPGTRLLVL.

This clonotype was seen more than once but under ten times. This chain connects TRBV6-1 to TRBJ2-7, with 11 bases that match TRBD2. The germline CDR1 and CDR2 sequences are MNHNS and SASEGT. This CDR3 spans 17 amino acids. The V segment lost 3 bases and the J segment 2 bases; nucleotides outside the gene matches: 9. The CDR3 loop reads CASSDRLAGGWAYEQYV. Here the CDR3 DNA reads TGTGCCAGCAGTGATCGGCTAGCGGGGGGTTGGGCCTACGAGCAGTACGTC.